This entry is about one T cell receptor (beta chain). Its antigen is unknown. The data derive from a study of T cells in localized non-small cell lung cancer. Whole-study findings and limits: Greater blood T cell density accompanied longer overall survival. The study found T cell clonality highest in uninvolved adjacent lung, above tumor. Heterogeneity stays possible, as sequencing covered only one tumor region. Adjacent lung tissue had a median 57 of the top 100 clones found in the tumor.

The method was immunoSEQ multiplex PCR; TCRdb's version includes in-frame clones alone and lacks a portion of them. Of roughly 3,000 clones in the sample, 25% to 35% were seen once. CDR1 is SGHDN, CDR2 FVKESK, per germline. This CDR3 comprises 15 residues. V trimming: 3 bases; J trimming: 5 bases; junction bases outside the gene matches: 5. The source of this sequence is a man aged 40-75 years with stage I lung adenocarcinoma. The sample in question was lung tumor tissue, obtained before any cancer treatment. V gene TRBV14 combines with J gene TRBJ1-4; 8 bases agree with TRBD1. CDR3 protein: CASSHQGARNEKLFF. The CDR3 region has the DNA TGTGCCAGCAGCCATCAGGGGGCTAGAAATGAAAAACTGTTTTTT.